This TCR beta chain was observed in a study of OX40 agonist ivuxolimab in advanced cancers. The sample holds one count of this clone. The assay was immunoSEQ multiplex PCR, and TCRdb's table has in-frame clones only and misses some. The repertoire includes some 83,000 clones, just over 85% of them detected once, and less than 2.5% sits in the top ten. The sequence was collected from an adult with an advanced solid tumor such as melanoma, head and neck, liver or kidney cancer. Material: CD4+ or CD8+ T cells sorted from blood, obtained in a trial of the OX40 agonist ivuxolimab.

As DNA, the CDR3 is TGTGCCAGCAGCGTCCCAGAGGATTCACCCCTCCACTTT. Translation gives CASSVPEDSPLHF. This sequence joins TRBV5-5 and TRBJ1-6; no clear D gene. Per the germline V gene, CDR1 is SGHKS and CDR2 is YYEKEE (reference sequence). The CDR3 covers 13 residues. V was shortened by 4 bases and J by 8 bases, with 10 bases between the two germline ends.